Shown below are 27 T cell receptor beta chains from a single sample sequenced in a study of CD8+ T cells in alopecia areata. It was cDNA, reverse transcribed from extracted RNA, that served as the sequencing template. TCRdb keeps only in-frame clones here, not all; method: immunoSEQ multiplex PCR. The profile shows 130,000 to 150,000 clones, about nine tenths of them singletons. This specimen was CD8+ T cells sorted from blood, taken at week 0. Receptors were obtained from a human donor with alopecia areata.

The chain couples TRBV7-7 to TRBJ2-2, with 10 bases matching TRBD1. CDR3 length equals 16 residues. Germline V gene sequence: CDR1 SSHAT, CDR2 FNYEAQ (reference sequence). V gave up 4 bases and J gave up 5 bases; unmatched junction bases: 7. CDR3 coding DNA: TGTGCCAGCAGCTCAAGCCCGGGACAGGGGACCGGGGAGCTGTTTTTT. Protein: CASSSSPGQGTGELFF.

This clone was found once. This chain links TRBV5-1 with TRBJ1-1, with D perhaps TRBD1 (6 bases). This CDR3 contains 15 residues. CDR1 is SGHRS, CDR2 YFSETQ, per germline. V was pared by 4 bases and J by 0 bases, with 13 bases between. CDR3 nucleotide sequence: TGCGCCAGCAGCATCGGACAGACCATGAACACTGAAGCTTTCTTT. This sequence encodes CASSIGQTMNTEAFF.

The J gene is TRBJ2-1, the V gene TRBV7-2; maybe TRBD1 (6 bases). This CDR3 has 14 residues. V was pared by 1 base and J by 9 bases, with 13 bases between. Germline V gene lookup returns CDR1 SGHTA and CDR2 FQGNSA. The CDR3 region has the DNA TGTGCCAGCAGCTTAGTGGACACAGGGAGTGAGCAGTTCTTC. It encodes CASSLVDTGSEQFF.

J is TRBJ2-7 and V is TRBV5-4; a possible D gene is TRBD1 (6 bases). The V end was cut by 3 bases, the J end by 3 bases, with 13 bases between. CDR3 length: 14 amino acids. Germline values: CDR1 SGHNT, CDR2 YYREEE (reference sequence). CDR3 sequence: CASSSGRGDYEQYF. CDR3 DNA: TGTGCCAGCAGCTCTGGCAGGGGAGACTACGAGCAGTACTTC.

This chain connects TRBV7-9 to TRBJ2-2, with unresolved D. CDR3 length: 11 amino acids. The V end lost 1 base, the J end lost 7 bases, and 1 base lay between the germline ends. Germline V gene lookup returns CDR1 SEHNR and CDR2 FQNEAQ (reference sequence). Here the CDR3 reads CASSLDGELFF. In DNA, the CDR3 is TGTGCCAGCAGCTTAGACGGGGAGCTGTTTTTT.

The chain recombines TRBV29-1 with TRBJ2-7, with 10 bases aligning to TRBD1. The CDR3 extends over 12 amino acids. Looked up from germline, CDR1 is SQVTM and CDR2 is ANQGSEA. V gave up 7 bases and J gave up 5 bases; unmatched junction bases: 5. The chain's CDR3 is CSAEGQGDEQYF. The CDR3 region has the DNA TGCAGCGCCGAAGGACAGGGGGACGAGCAGTACTTC.

The V gene is TRBV13, the J gene TRBJ2-1, with D maybe TRBD1 (6 bases). The V gene lost 5 bases and the J gene lost 1 base, with 12 bases spanning the gap. In germline, CDR1 is PRHDT, CDR2 FYEKMQ (reference sequence). There are 15 residues in the CDR3. The DNA of the CDR3 is TGTGCCAGCAGCCCCAGGGGCGGGTCCTACAATGAGCAGTTCTTC. Amino acids: CASSPRGGSYNEQFF.

For this clone: Other DNA sequences of this sample code for an identical CDR3. This sequence joins TRBV6-5 and TRBJ2-1; 10 positions match TRBD2. The V gene's germline CDR1 is MNHEY and CDR2 SVGAGI. The V gene end was trimmed by 8 bases and the J gene end by 4 bases; junction bases not matched to a gene: 5. The CDR3 is 14 amino acids. The CDR3 reads CASCPSGGYNEQFF. The CDR3 DNA sequence: TGTGCCAGCTGCCCTAGCGGGGGTTACAATGAGCAGTTCTTC.

Only one count was recorded for this clone. The gene calls are TRBV7-9 and TRBJ2-6; maybe TRBD1 (5 bases). CDR3 length equals 16 residues. Germline V gives CDR1 SEHNR, CDR2 FQNEAQ (reference sequence). V gave up 5 bases and J gave up 0 bases, with 11 bases separating them. The CDR3 loop is CASSPQTDSGANVLTF. The CDR3 nucleotides are TGTGCCAGCAGCCCACAGACAGACTCTGGGGCCAACGTCCTGACTTTC.

The gene calls are TRBV25-1 and TRBJ2-1; unclear D gene. The CDR3 is made up of 16 amino acids. V lost 1 base to trimming and J lost 5 bases, with 15 bases between them. Germline assignment: CDR1 MGHDK and CDR2 SYGVNS. The CDR3 is CASSESPAEIDNEQFF. The CDR3 DNA follows: TGTGCCAGCAGTGAATCACCGGCCGAGATTGACAATGAGCAGTTCTTC.

The J gene is TRBJ2-2, the V gene TRBV9; D assignment may be TRBD1 or TRBD2 (5 bases each). Germline V gene lookup returns CDR1 SGDLS and CDR2 YYNGEE. V was trimmed by 1 base and J by 3 bases, leaving 22 bases between them. The CDR3 totals 19 residues. The CDR3, as DNA: TGTGCCAGCAGCGTAAATCCCACACCAGGGAGATCGGACACCGGGGAGCTGTTTTTT. It encodes CASSVNPTPGRSDTGELFF.

The chain recombines TRBV6-5 with TRBJ2-7, with TRBD1 matching 10 bases. Germline loops: CDR1 MNHEY, CDR2 SVGAGI. The CDR3 runs to 16 residues. Trimming at V came to 2 bases and at J to 3 bases, leaving 7 bases not matched to a gene. The DNA of the CDR3 is TGTGCCAGCAGTTACGGGGTGACAGGGGGCATCTACGAGCAGTACTTC. As protein: CASSYGVTGGIYEQYF.

V usage is TRBV19 and J usage is TRBJ2-1; D is possibly TRBD2 (6 bases). CDR1 and CDR2 from the germline V gene are LNHDA and SQIVND (reference sequence). V lost 10 bases to trimming and J lost 8 bases, with 24 bases between them. CDR3 size: 15 residues. The CDR3 nucleotides read TGTGCCACCCACCTTTCTGGGGCCTGGGGGGATGAGCAGTTCTTC. Residues: CATHLSGAWGDEQFF.

The chain links TRBV6-1 to TRBJ1-2; tentatively, D is TRBD1 (5 bases). Germline V gene sequence: CDR1 MNHNS, CDR2 SASEGT. Trimming pared 1 base from V and 8 bases from J, leaving 17 bases between. This CDR3 has 15 residues. CDR3 sequence reads: CASSEGTGSPWGYTF. The CDR3 nucleotides are TGTGCCAGCAGTGAAGGAACAGGATCACCCTGGGGCTACACCTTC.

The V and J genes are TRBV27 and TRBJ1-5; no firm D call. V dropped 6 bases and J dropped 3 bases, with 12 bases sitting between them. Per the germline V gene, CDR1 is MNHEY and CDR2 is SMNVEV (reference sequence). CDR3 length: 14 amino acids. In DNA, the CDR3 is TGTGCCAGCAGCCGGGCAGGCCTCAATCAGCCCCAGCATTTT. This gives the protein CASSRAGLNQPQHF.

The J gene is TRBJ1-2, the V gene TRBV28; 9 bases are a match to TRBD1. Trimming removed 8 bases from V and 5 bases from J; junction bases left unmatched: 3. The CDR3 is made up of 12 amino acids. CDR1 MDHEN and CDR2 SYDVKM come from the germline V gene. For the CDR3, the DNA is TGTGCCAGCGGGACAGGGACGTATGGCTACACCTTC. Its translation: CASGTGTYGYTF.

The V and J genes are TRBV7-9 and TRBJ2-7; D perhaps matches TRBD1 (5 bases). V was pared by 1 base and J by 3 bases, with 7 bases between. This CDR3 region has 13 residues. From germline, CDR1 is SEHNR and CDR2 FQNEAQ (reference sequence). CDR3 DNA: TGTGCCAGCAGCTTAGGACAGTACTACGAGCAGTACTTC. Residues: CASSLGQYYEQYF.

The rearrangement links TRBV5-1 to TRBJ1-4; D may be TRBD1 (5 bases). Germline CDR1 and CDR2: SGHRS and YFSETQ. CDR3 length: 16 residues. With 0 bases removed from V and 0 bases from J, the gap between germline ends came to 9 bases. This CDR3 is CASSLDGGSTNEKLFF. CDR3 in DNA: TGCGCCAGCAGCTTGGACGGGGGATCAACTAATGAAAAACTGTTTTTT.

The rearrangement links TRBV7-6 to TRBJ2-2, with D unclear. Trimming took off 1 base at V and 2 bases at J, with 11 bases between the two ends. CDR1 and CDR2 (germline): SGHVS, FNYEAQ. The CDR3 is 16 amino acids. The DNA of the CDR3 is TGTGCCAGCAGCTTAGTGTTTTCAGGAAACACCGGGGAGCTGTTTTTT. Protein: CASSLVFSGNTGELFF.

The chain is built from TRBV6-5 and TRBJ2-5; maybe TRBD1 (6 bases). V was pared by 4 bases and J by 2 bases, with 14 bases between. This CDR3 has 15 residues. Per the germline V gene, CDR1 is MNHEY and CDR2 is SVGAGI. The CDR3 DNA follows: TGTGCCAGCAGTTTGCCGGGACACGGACAAGAGACCCAGTACTTC. It encodes CASSLPGHGQETQYF.

The chain uses TRBV28 and TRBJ2-7; TRBD1 might be the D (6 bases). The V end lost 5 bases, the J end lost 2 bases, and 16 bases lay between the germline ends. The CDR3 runs 15 residues. Germline-derived CDR1 and CDR2 are MDHEN and SYDVKM. The CDR3 DNA reads as TGTGCCAGCAGTACCCGGGTGGACAGCGCCTACGAGCAGTACTTC. It is translated as CASSTRVDSAYEQYF.

The chain combines TRBV9 with TRBJ2-7; 9 bases align to TRBD1. Germline lookup yields CDR1 SGDLS and CDR2 YYNGEE. This CDR3 has 14 residues. J gave up 2 bases and V 3 bases, and 3 bases lay outside the gene matches. CDR3 residues: CASSGDRDAYEQYF. Written as DNA, the CDR3 is TGTGCCAGCAGCGGGGACAGGGATGCCTACGAGCAGTACTTC.

This clone has only one observation. The chain uses TRBV10-1 and TRBJ2-7; a weak D match, TRBD1 (5 bases). CDR1 is WNHNN and CDR2 is SYGVQD in the germline V gene (reference sequence). V was pared by 3 bases and J by 5 bases, with 14 bases between. The CDR3 spans 14 residues. In nucleotides, the CDR3 is TGCGCCAGCAGTGATGGTCAGGGAAGTAACGAGCAGTACTTC. Protein: CASSDGQGSNEQYF.

The rearrangement uses TRBV11-2 and TRBJ2-7; 7 bases are a match to TRBD1. With 5 bases clipped from V and 0 bases from J, the junction kept 7 bases outside the gene matches. The CDR3 is 15 residues long. The V gene's germline CDR1 is SGHAT and CDR2 FQNNGV. The CDR3 DNA sequence: TGTGCCAGCAGCCCGGGGACAGATCCCTCCTACGAGCAGTACTTC. Amino acid sequence: CASSPGTDPSYEQYF.

This chain joins TRBV27 and TRBJ2-7, with 7 bases lining up with TRBD1. With 5 bases clipped from V and 5 bases from J, the junction kept 6 bases outside the gene matches. The CDR3 length is 13 residues. Germline CDR1 is MNHEY and CDR2 is SMNVEV (reference sequence). CDR3 loop: CASSETGYHEQYF. The CDR3, as DNA: TGTGCCAGCAGTGAGACAGGGTACCACGAGCAGTACTTC.

The CDR3 is CASSVRPGELFF. In nucleotides, the CDR3 is TGTGCCAGCAGCGTAAGACCCGGGGAGCTGTTTTTT. V is TRBV9 and J is TRBJ2-2, with D unresolved. Germline CDR1 SGDLS, CDR2 YYNGEE. The ends were cut back, 1 base at V and 6 bases at J, with 4 bases in the middle. The CDR3 is made up of 12 amino acids. The variable domain in full, with the rest retrieved from reference TRBV9 and TRBJ2-2, is DSGVTQTPKHLITATGQRVTLRCSPRSGDLSVYWYQQSLDQGLQFLIQYYNGEERAKGNILERFSAQQFPDLHSELNLSSLELGDSALYFCASSVRPGELFFGEGSRLTVL.

J is TRBJ1-2 and V is TRBV6-4; D perhaps matches TRBD1 (6 bases). Germline V lookup: CDR1 MRHNA, CDR2 SNTAGT. The CDR3 runs 15 residues. V lost 2 bases, J lost 4 bases, and 14 bases lay in between. CDR3 sequence: CASSDRAGVSYGYTF. CDR3 in DNA: TGTGCCAGCAGTGACAGGGCAGGGGTGAGCTATGGCTACACCTTC.